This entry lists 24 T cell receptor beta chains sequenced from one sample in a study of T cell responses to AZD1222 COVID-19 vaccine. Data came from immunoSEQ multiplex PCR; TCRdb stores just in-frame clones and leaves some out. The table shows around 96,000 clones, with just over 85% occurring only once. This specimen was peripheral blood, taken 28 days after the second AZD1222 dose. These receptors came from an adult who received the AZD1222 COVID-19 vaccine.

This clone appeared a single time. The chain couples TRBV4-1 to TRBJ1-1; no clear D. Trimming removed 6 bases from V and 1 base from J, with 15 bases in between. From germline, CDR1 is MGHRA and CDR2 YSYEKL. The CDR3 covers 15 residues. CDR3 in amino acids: CASRGMRAGNTEAFF. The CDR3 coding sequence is TGCGCCAGCAGGGGGATGCGGGCGGGGAACACTGAAGCTTTCTTT.

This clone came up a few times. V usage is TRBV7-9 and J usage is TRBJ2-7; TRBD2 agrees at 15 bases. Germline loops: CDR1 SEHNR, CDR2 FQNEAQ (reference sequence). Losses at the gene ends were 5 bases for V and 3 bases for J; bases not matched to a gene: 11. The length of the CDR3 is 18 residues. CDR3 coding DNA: TGTGCCAGCAGCCACCCGGGACTAGCGGGGGGCCCCTACTACGAGCAGTACTTC. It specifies CASSHPGLAGGPYYEQYF.

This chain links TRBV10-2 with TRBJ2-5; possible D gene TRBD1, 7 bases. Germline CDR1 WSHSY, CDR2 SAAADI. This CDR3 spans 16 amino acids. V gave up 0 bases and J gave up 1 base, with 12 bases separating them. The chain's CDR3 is CASSESLQGGQETQYF. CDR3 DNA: TGCGCCAGCAGTGAGTCGTTGCAGGGGGGCCAAGAGACCCAGTACTTC.

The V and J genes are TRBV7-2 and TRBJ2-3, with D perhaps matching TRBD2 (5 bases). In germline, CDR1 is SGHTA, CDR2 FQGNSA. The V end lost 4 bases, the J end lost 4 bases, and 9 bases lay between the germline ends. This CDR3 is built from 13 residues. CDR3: CASSSGWADTQYF. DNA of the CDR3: TGTGCCAGCAGCTCGGGGTGGGCAGATACGCAGTATTTT. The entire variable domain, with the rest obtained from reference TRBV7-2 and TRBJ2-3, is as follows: GAGVSQSPSNKVTEKGKDVELRCDPISGHTALYWYRQSLGQGLEFLIYFQGNSAPDKSGLPSDRFSAERTGGSVSTLTIQRTQQEDSAVYLCASSSGWADTQYFGPGTRLTVL.

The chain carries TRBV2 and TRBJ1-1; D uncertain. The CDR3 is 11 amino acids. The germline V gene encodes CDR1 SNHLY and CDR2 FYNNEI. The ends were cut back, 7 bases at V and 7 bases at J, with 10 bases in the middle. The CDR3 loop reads CASNYRVEAFF. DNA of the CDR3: TGTGCCAGCAACTACCGGGTTGAAGCTTTCTTT.

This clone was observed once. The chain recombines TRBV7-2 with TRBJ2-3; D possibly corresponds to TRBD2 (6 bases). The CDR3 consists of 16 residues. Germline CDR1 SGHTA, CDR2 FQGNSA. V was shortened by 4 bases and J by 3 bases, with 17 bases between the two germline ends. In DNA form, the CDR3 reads TGTGCCAGCAGCTCGGCGACTAGGGTGTCAACAGATACGCAGTATTTT. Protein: CASSSATRVSTDTQYF.

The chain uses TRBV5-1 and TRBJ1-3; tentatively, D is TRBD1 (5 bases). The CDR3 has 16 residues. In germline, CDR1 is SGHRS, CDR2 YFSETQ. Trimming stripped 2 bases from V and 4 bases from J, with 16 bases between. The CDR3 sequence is CASSFNFRGAGNTIYF. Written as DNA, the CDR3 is TGCGCCAGCAGCTTCAATTTCAGAGGGGCCGGAAACACCATATATTTT.

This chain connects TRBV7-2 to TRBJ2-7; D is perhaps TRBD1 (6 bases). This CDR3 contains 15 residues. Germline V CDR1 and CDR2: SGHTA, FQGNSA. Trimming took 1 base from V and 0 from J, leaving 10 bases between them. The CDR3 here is CASSLEGQASYEQYF. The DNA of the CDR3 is TGTGCCAGCAGCTTAGAGGGACAAGCCTCCTACGAGCAGTACTTC. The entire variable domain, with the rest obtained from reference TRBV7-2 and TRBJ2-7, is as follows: GAGVSQSPSNKVTEKGKDVELRCDPISGHTALYWYRQSLGQGLEFLIYFQGNSAPDKSGLPSDRFSAERTGGSVSTLTIQRTQQEDSAVYLCASSLEGQASYEQYFGPGTRLTVT.

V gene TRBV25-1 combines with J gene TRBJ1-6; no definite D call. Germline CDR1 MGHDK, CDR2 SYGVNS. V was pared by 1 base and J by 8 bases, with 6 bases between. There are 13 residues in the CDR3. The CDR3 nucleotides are TGTGCCAGCAGTGAATTGGGTTATTCACCCCTCCACTTT. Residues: CASSELGYSPLHF.

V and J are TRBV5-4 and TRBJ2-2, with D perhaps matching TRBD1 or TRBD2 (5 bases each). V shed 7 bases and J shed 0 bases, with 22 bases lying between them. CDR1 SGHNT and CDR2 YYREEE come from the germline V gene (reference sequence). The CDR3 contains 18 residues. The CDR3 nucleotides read TGTGCCAGCCACAAACCCTATCTTGGGACCACGAACACCGGGGAGCTGTTTTTT. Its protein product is CASHKPYLGTTNTGELFF.

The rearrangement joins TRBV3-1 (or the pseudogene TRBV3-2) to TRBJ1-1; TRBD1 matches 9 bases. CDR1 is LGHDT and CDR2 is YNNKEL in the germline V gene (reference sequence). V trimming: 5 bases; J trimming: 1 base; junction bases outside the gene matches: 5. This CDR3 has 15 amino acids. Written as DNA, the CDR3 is TGTGCCAGCAGCTATCCGGGACAGGGGAACACTGAAGCTTTCTTT. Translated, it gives CASSYPGQGNTEAFF.

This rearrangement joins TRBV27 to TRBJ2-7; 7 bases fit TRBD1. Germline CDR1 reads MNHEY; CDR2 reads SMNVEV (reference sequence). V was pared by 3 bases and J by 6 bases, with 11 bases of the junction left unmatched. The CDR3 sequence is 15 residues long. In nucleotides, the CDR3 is TGTGCCAGCAGTTTCTGGACAGGCCAGGCAGGCGAGCAGTACTTC. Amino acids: CASSFWTGQAGEQYF.

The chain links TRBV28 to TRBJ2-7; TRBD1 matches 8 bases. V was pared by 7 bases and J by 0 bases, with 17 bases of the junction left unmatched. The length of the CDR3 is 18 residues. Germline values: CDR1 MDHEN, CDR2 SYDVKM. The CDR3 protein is CASIPWALTTGDSYEQYF. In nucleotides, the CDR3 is TGTGCCAGCATCCCCTGGGCCCTCACGACAGGGGACTCCTACGAGCAGTACTTC.

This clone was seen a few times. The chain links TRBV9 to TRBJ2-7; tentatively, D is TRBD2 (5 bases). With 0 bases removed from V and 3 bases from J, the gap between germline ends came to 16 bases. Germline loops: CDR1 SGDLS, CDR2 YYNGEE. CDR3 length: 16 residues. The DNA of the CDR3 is TGTGCCAGCAGCGTAGCTTCCCGGGGAGCCGTCTACGAGCAGTACTTC. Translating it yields CASSVASRGAVYEQYF.

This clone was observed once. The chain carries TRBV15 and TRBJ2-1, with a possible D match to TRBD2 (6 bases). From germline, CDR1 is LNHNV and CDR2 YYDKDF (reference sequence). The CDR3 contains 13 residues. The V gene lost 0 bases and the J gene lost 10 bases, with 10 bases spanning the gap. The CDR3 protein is CATSRDRAGEQFF. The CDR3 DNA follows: TGTGCCACCAGCAGAGATCGGGCGGGGGAGCAGTTCTTC.

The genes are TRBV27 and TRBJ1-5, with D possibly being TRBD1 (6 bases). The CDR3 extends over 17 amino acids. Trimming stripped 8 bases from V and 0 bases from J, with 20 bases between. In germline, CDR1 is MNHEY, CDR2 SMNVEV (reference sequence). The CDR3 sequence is CASRSRGHGYSNQPQHF. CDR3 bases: TGTGCCAGCCGGAGCAGGGGCCACGGGTATAGCAATCAGCCCCAGCATTTT.

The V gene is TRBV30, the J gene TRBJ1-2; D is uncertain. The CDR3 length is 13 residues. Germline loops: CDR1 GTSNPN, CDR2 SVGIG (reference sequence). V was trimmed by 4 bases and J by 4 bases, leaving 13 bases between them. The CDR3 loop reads CAWIGRSGYGYTF. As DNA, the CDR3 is TGTGCCTGGATCGGCAGGTCCGGCTATGGCTACACCTTC. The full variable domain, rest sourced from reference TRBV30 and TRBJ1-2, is SQTIHQWPATLVQPVGSPLSLECTVEGTSNPNLYWYRQAAGRGLQLLFYSVGIGQISSEVPQNLSASRPQDRQFILSSKKLLLSDSGFYLCAWIGRSGYGYTFGSGTRLTVV.

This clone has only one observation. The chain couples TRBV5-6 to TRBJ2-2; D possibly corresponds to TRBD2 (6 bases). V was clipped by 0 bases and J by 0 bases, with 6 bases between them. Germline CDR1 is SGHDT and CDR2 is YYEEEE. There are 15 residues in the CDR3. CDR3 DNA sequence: TGTGCCAGCAGCTTGGGCGGGACGAACACCGGGGAGCTGTTTTTT. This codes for CASSLGGTNTGELFF.

CDR3 residues: CASSSRLTGNQPQHF. Written as DNA, the CDR3 is TGTGCCAGCAGTTCCCGTCTGACAGGGAATCAGCCCCAGCATTTT. The chain links TRBV6-5 to TRBJ1-5; TRBD1 matches at 7 bases. Germline lookup yields CDR1 MNHEY and CDR2 SVGAGI. Unmatched junction bases numbered 7, after V lost 4 bases and J lost 4 bases. The CDR3 has 15 residues.

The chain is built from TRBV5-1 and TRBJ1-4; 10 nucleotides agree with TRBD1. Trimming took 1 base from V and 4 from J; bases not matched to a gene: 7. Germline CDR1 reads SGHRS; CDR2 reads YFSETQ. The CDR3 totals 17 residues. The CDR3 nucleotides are TGCGCCAGCAGCTTGATACCGGGACAGGGGAGTAATGAAAAACTGTTTTTT. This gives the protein CASSLIPGQGSNEKLFF.

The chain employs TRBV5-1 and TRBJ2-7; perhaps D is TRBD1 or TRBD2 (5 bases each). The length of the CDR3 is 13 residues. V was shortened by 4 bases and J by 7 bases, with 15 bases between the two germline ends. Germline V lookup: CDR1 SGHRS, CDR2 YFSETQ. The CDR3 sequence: CASSRDGAREQYF. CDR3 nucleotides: TGCGCCAGCAGCCGGGACGGTGCAAGGGAGCAGTACTTC.

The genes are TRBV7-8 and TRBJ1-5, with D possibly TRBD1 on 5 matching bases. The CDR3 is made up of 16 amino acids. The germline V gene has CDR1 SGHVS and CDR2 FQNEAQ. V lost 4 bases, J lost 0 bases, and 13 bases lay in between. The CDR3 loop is CASSSRGRYSNQPQHF. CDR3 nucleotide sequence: TGTGCCAGCAGCTCCCGGGGCAGGTATAGCAATCAGCCCCAGCATTTT.

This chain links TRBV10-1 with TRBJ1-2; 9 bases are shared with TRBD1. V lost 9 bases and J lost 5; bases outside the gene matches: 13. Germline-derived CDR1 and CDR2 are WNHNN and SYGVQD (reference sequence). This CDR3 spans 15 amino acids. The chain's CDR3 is CARARDRDPGYGYTF. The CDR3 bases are TGCGCCAGGGCCCGGGACAGGGATCCAGGGTATGGCTACACCTTC.

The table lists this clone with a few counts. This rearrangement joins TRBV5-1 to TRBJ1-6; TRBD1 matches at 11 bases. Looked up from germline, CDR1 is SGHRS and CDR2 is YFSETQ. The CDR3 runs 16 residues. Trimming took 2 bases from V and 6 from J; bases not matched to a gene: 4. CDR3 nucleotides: TGCGCCAGCAGCTTCACCGGGACAGGGGGTAATTCACCCCTCCACTTT. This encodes CASSFTGTGGNSPLHF.